These T cell receptor beta chains were read from a single sample in a study of shared clonotypes between healthy human individuals. The repertoire was sequenced with immunoSEQ multiplex PCR; TCRdb's copy has only in-frame clones and lacks some. Of more than 2 million clones listed, 85% to 95% are singletons. The sequencing sample was made of naive CD4+ T cells sorted from blood. These receptors were collected from a man between 18 and 35 years old in good health. The CDR3 runs from the conserved cysteine through the conserved F or W. A D gene is named only where the DNA matches it firmly. Clone size, where shown, is once, few, many, or a class for clones that have expanded.

v_gene: TRBV7-9; abundance: NA; d_gene: TRBD2; len: 15; j_gene: TRBJ2-7; CDR3aa: CASSPGSGSSYEQYF; CDR3nt: TGTGCCAGCAGCCCCGGAAGCGGGAGCTCCTACGAGCAGTACTTC
v_gene: TRBV11-2; abundance: NA; d_gene: NA; len: 11; j_gene: TRBJ2-7; CDR3aa: CASSSFGEQYF; CDR3nt: TGTGCCAGCAGCTCCTTTGGTGAGCAGTACTTC
v_gene: TRBV6-5; abundance: NA; d_gene: NA; len: 15; j_gene: TRBJ1-6; CDR3aa: CASSYSTGSGSPLHF; CDR3nt: TGTGCCAGCAGTTACTCGACTGGGTCGGGTTCACCCCTCCACTTT
v_gene: TRBV10-3; abundance: NA; d_gene: NA; len: 15; j_gene: TRBJ2-2; CDR3aa: CAISQGPVNTGELFF; CDR3nt: TGTGCCATCAGTCAGGGCCCTGTAAACACCGGGGAGCTGTTTTTT
v_gene: TRBV5-1; abundance: NA; d_gene: NA; len: 13; j_gene: TRBJ1-2; CDR3aa: CASSGDSGYGYTF; CDR3nt: TGCGCCAGCAGCGGAGACAGCGGCTATGGCTACACCTTC
v_gene: TRBV10-3; abundance: NA; d_gene: TRBD2; len: 14; j_gene: TRBJ2-3; CDR3aa: CAISWTSGADTQYF; CDR3nt: TGTGCCATCAGCTGGACTAGCGGGGCAGATACGCAGTATTTT
v_gene: TRBV15; abundance: NA; d_gene: NA; len: 14; j_gene: TRBJ1-1; CDR3aa: CATSRAEGRGEAFF; CDR3nt: TGTGCCACCAGCAGAGCCGAGGGGCGCGGTGAAGCTTTCTTT
v_gene: TRBV19; abundance: NA; d_gene: NA; len: 13; j_gene: TRBJ1-1; CDR3aa: CASRDYVNTEAFF; CDR3nt: TGTGCCAGCCGGGACTACGTGAACACTGAAGCTTTCTTT
v_gene: TRBV27; abundance: NA; d_gene: NA; len: 12; j_gene: TRBJ2-3; CDR3aa: CASSLNTDTQYF; CDR3nt: TGTGCCAGCAGTTTAAACACAGATACGCAGTATTTT
v_gene: TRBV6-1; abundance: NA; d_gene: NA; len: 14; j_gene: TRBJ2-7; CDR3aa: CASSPNKGPYEQYF; CDR3nt: TGTGCCAGCAGTCCCAACAAGGGCCCCTACGAGCAGTACTTC
v_gene: TRBV28; abundance: NA; d_gene: TRBD1; len: 16; j_gene: TRBJ1-4; CDR3aa: CASSSAQDRVNEKLFF; CDR3nt: TGTGCCAGCAGTTCCGCCCAAGACAGGGTTAATGAAAAACTGTTTTTT
v_gene: TRBV6-1; abundance: NA; d_gene: NA; len: 13; j_gene: TRBJ2-2; CDR3aa: CASSVSWGGELFF; CDR3nt: TGTGCCAGCAGTGTCTCCTGGGGCGGGGAGCTGTTTTTT
v_gene: TRBV2; abundance: NA; d_gene: TRBD1; len: 15; j_gene: TRBJ2-7; CDR3aa: CASRSATGGSYEQYF; CDR3nt: TGTGCCAGCAGATCGGCGACAGGGGGCTCCTACGAGCAGTACTTC
v_gene: TRBV29-1; abundance: NA; d_gene: TRBD2; len: 15; j_gene: TRBJ2-1; CDR3aa: CSVGGRAPIYNEQFF; CDR3nt: TGCAGCGTTGGCGGGAGGGCCCCCATCTACAATGAGCAGTTCTTC
v_gene: TRBV18; abundance: once; d_gene: TRBD1; len: 15; j_gene: TRBJ2-1; CDR3aa: CASSLGTGVYNEQFF; CDR3nt: TGTGCCAGCTCACTCGGGACAGGGGTCTACAATGAGCAGTTCTTC
v_gene: TRBV29-1; abundance: NA; d_gene: NA; len: 12; j_gene: TRBJ2-7; CDR3aa: CSVSLDNYEQYF; CDR3nt: TGCAGCGTCTCCCTGGACAACTACGAGCAGTACTTC
v_gene: TRBV7-2; abundance: NA; d_gene: NA; len: 15; j_gene: TRBJ2-7; CDR3aa: CASRLRTAAPLEQYF; CDR3nt: TGTGCCAGCAGACTGCGGACCGCAGCCCCCCTCGAGCAGTACTTC
v_gene: TRBV6-5; abundance: NA; d_gene: NA; len: 16; j_gene: TRBJ1-1; CDR3aa: CASSYSNMGLNTEAFF; CDR3nt: TGTGCCAGCAGTTACTCGAATATGGGCTTGAACACTGAAGCTTTCTTT
v_gene: TRBV30; abundance: NA; d_gene: TRBD1; len: 15; j_gene: TRBJ2-7; CDR3aa: CAWSRKDRGSYEQYF; CDR3nt: TGTGCCTGGAGTAGGAAGGACAGGGGATCCTACGAGCAGTACTTC
v_gene: TRBV11-2; abundance: NA; d_gene: NA; len: 13; j_gene: TRBJ2-6; CDR3aa: CASSFAGPNVLTF; CDR3nt: TGTGCCAGCAGCTTCGCAGGGCCTAACGTCCTGACTTTC
v_gene: TRBV5-1; abundance: NA; d_gene: TRBD2; len: 16; j_gene: TRBJ2-1; CDR3aa: CASSSTSGRAQAEQFF; CDR3nt: TGCGCCAGCAGCTCTACTAGCGGGAGGGCCCAGGCTGAGCAGTTCTTC
v_gene: TRBV19; abundance: NA; d_gene: NA; len: 16; j_gene: TRBJ1-1; CDR3aa: CASSIVATLMNTEAFF; CDR3nt: TGTGCCAGTAGTATAGTGGCAACGCTTATGAACACTGAAGCTTTCTTT
v_gene: TRBV4-3; abundance: NA; d_gene: NA; len: 12; j_gene: TRBJ2-1; CDR3aa: CASSQVNNEQFF; CDR3nt: TGCGCCAGCAGCCAGGTTAACAATGAGCAGTTCTTC
v_gene: TRBV5-1; abundance: NA; d_gene: NA; len: 12; j_gene: TRBJ2-7; CDR3aa: CASSLTGYEQYF; CDR3nt: TGCGCCAGCAGCTTGACAGGGTACGAGCAGTACTTC
v_gene: TRBV6-1; abundance: NA; d_gene: NA; len: 16; j_gene: TRBJ1-2; CDR3aa: CASSEATTGFAPGYTF; CDR3nt: TGTGCCAGCAGTGAAGCTACTACAGGGTTTGCGCCTGGCTACACCTTC
v_gene: TRBV2; abundance: NA; d_gene: NA; len: 14; j_gene: TRBJ1-3; CDR3aa: CASRALSSGNTIYF; CDR3nt: TGTGCCAGCAGGGCCCTGTCCTCTGGAAACACCATATATTTT
v_gene: TRBV2; abundance: NA; d_gene: TRBD1; len: 15; j_gene: TRBJ2-5; CDR3aa: CASSEQRTGQETQYF; CDR3nt: TGTGCCAGCAGTGAACAACGGACAGGTCAAGAGACCCAGTACTTC
v_gene: TRBV7-6; abundance: NA; d_gene: TRBD1; len: 17; j_gene: TRBJ2-7; CDR3aa: CASSPARDRVKMDEQYF; CDR3nt: TGTGCCAGCAGCCCTGCCCGGGACAGGGTAAAGATGGACGAGCAGTACTTC
v_gene: TRBV10-2; abundance: NA; d_gene: NA; len: 15; j_gene: TRBJ2-5; CDR3aa: CASRSQPASFASQYF; CDR3nt: TGCGCCAGCAGGTCCCAACCCGCCTCTTTTGCTAGCCAGTACTTC
v_gene: TRBV5-1; abundance: NA; d_gene: TRBD1; len: 14; j_gene: TRBJ2-7; CDR3aa: CASSFSGTDYEQYF; CDR3nt: TGCGCCAGCAGCTTTTCGGGGACAGACTACGAGCAGTACTTC
v_gene: TRBV30; abundance: NA; d_gene: NA; len: 14; j_gene: TRBJ2-3; CDR3aa: CAWGVLVPTDTQYF; CDR3nt: TGTGCCTGGGGAGTCCTGGTCCCCACAGATACGCAGTATTTT
v_gene: TRBV6-5; abundance: NA; d_gene: NA; len: 14; j_gene: TRBJ2-3; CDR3aa: CASSDTGYTDTQYF; CDR3nt: TGTGCCAGCAGTGATACAGGGTACACAGATACGCAGTATTTT
v_gene: TRBV6-5; abundance: once; d_gene: NA; len: 14; j_gene: TRBJ1-5; CDR3aa: CASSYTGEAQPQHF; CDR3nt: TGTGCCAGCAGTTACACGGGGGAGGCTCAGCCCCAGCATTTT
v_gene: TRBV5-4; abundance: NA; d_gene: NA; len: 14; j_gene: TRBJ1-4; CDR3aa: CASSLGLTAEKLFF; CDR3nt: TGTGCCAGCAGCTTGGGACTGACGGCTGAAAAACTGTTTTTT
v_gene: TRBV30; abundance: few; d_gene: TRBD1; len: 14; j_gene: TRBJ2-7; CDR3aa: CAWSAGTGAYEQYF; CDR3nt: TGTGCCTGGAGTGCCGGGACAGGGGCCTACGAGCAGTACTTC
v_gene: TRBV10-3; abundance: NA; d_gene: TRBD1; len: 15; j_gene: TRBJ1-1; CDR3aa: CAISEEGQGNTEAFF; CDR3nt: TGTGCCATCAGTGAGGAAGGACAGGGGAACACTGAAGCTTTCTTT
v_gene: TRBV11-2; abundance: NA; d_gene: TRBD2; len: 16; j_gene: TRBJ2-3; CDR3aa: CASSLTGLAATDTQYF; CDR3nt: TGTGCCAGCAGCTTAACGGGACTAGCGGCCACAGATACGCAGTATTTT
v_gene: TRBV7-3; abundance: once; d_gene: NA; len: 14; j_gene: TRBJ2-3; CDR3aa: CASSLTFSSDTQYF; CDR3nt: TGTGCCAGCAGCTTAACGTTCTCGTCAGATACGCAGTATTTT
v_gene: TRBV6-5; abundance: NA; d_gene: TRBD1; len: 15; j_gene: TRBJ2-7; CDR3aa: CASSSGQGPSYEQYF; CDR3nt: TGTGCCAGCAGTAGTGGACAGGGGCCGTCCTACGAGCAGTACTTC
v_gene: TRBV28; abundance: once; d_gene: NA; len: 14; j_gene: TRBJ1-5; CDR3aa: CATQDGTKNQPQHF; CDR3nt: TGTGCCACCCAAGATGGGACGAAAAATCAGCCCCAGCATTTT
v_gene: TRBV6-1; abundance: NA; d_gene: NA; len: 14; j_gene: TRBJ2-2; CDR3aa: CASRAGTFTGELFF; CDR3nt: TGTGCCAGCAGGGCAGGGACATTCACCGGGGAGCTGTTTTTT
v_gene: TRBV28; abundance: NA; d_gene: TRBD1; len: 16; j_gene: TRBJ1-1; CDR3aa: CASSSTDRAINTEAFF; CDR3nt: TGTGCCAGCAGTTCCACGGACAGGGCGATAAACACTGAAGCTTTCTTT
v_gene: TRBV6-1; abundance: NA; d_gene: NA; len: 12; j_gene: TRBJ2-4; CDR3aa: CASRAGGDIQYF; CDR3nt: TGTGCCAGCAGGGCAGGGGGGGACATTCAGTACTTC
v_gene: TRBV30; abundance: NA; d_gene: TRBD2; len: 13; j_gene: TRBJ2-3; CDR3aa: CAWTPLAGETQYF; CDR3nt: TGTGCCTGGACCCCACTAGCGGGAGAAACGCAGTATTTT
v_gene: TRBV5-4; abundance: NA; d_gene: TRBD1; len: 16; j_gene: TRBJ1-4; CDR3aa: CASSLGPGQGDEKLFF; CDR3nt: TGTGCCAGCAGCTTGGGCCCGGGACAGGGGGACGAAAAACTGTTTTTT
v_gene: TRBV29-1; abundance: NA; d_gene: NA; len: 13; j_gene: TRBJ1-1; CDR3aa: CSGMGGTNTEAFF; CDR3nt: TGCAGCGGTATGGGGGGAACCAACACTGAAGCTTTCTTT
v_gene: TRBV2; abundance: once; d_gene: NA; len: 14; j_gene: TRBJ2-1; CDR3aa: CASSEWGIYNEQFF; CDR3nt: TGTGCCAGCAGTGAGTGGGGGATCTACAATGAGCAGTTCTTC
v_gene: TRBV5-1; abundance: NA; d_gene: TRBD1; len: 13; j_gene: TRBJ2-7; CDR3aa: CASSLGGPYEQYF; CDR3nt: TGCGCCAGCAGCTTAGGGGGCCCCTACGAGCAGTACTTC
v_gene: TRBV19; abundance: NA; d_gene: TRBD2; len: 17; j_gene: TRBJ2-3; CDR3aa: CASSIDGLAGGRGTQYF; CDR3nt: TGTGCCAGTAGTATAGACGGACTAGCGGGAGGCAGGGGGACGCAGTATTTT
v_gene: TRBV5-1; abundance: NA; d_gene: NA; len: 14; j_gene: TRBJ1-5; CDR3aa: CASSLEWGNQPQHF; CDR3nt: TGCGCCAGCAGCTTGGAATGGGGCAATCAGCCCCAGCATTTT
v_gene: TRBV5-1; abundance: NA; d_gene: NA; len: 15; j_gene: TRBJ1-4; CDR3aa: CASSLIPGTNEKLFF; CDR3nt: TGCGCCAGCAGCTTAATCCCAGGAACTAATGAAAAACTGTTTTTT
v_gene: TRBV18; abundance: once; d_gene: NA; len: 14; j_gene: TRBJ1-2; CDR3aa: CASSPPGQSYGYTF; CDR3nt: TGTGCCAGCTCACCACCCGGACAGAGCTATGGCTACACCTTC
v_gene: TRBV18; abundance: NA; d_gene: NA; len: 16; j_gene: TRBJ1-4; CDR3aa: CASSPPAGQWDEKLFF; CDR3nt: TGTGCCAGCTCACCACCGGCAGGCCAGTGGGATGAAAAACTGTTTTTT
v_gene: TRBV30; abundance: NA; d_gene: TRBD2; len: 13; j_gene: TRBJ2-1; CDR3aa: CAWSAGGPDEQFF; CDR3nt: TGTGCCTGGAGTGCGGGAGGGCCCGATGAGCAGTTCTTC
v_gene: TRBV27; abundance: NA; d_gene: TRBD2; len: 14; j_gene: TRBJ2-5; CDR3aa: CASSLTGGPETQYF; CDR3nt: TGTGCCAGCAGTTTAACGGGAGGGCCTGAGACCCAGTACTTC
v_gene: TRBV5-4; abundance: NA; d_gene: NA; len: 16; j_gene: TRBJ1-1; CDR3aa: CASKPQGGSMNTEAFF; CDR3nt: TGTGCCAGCAAACCACAAGGGGGTTCCATGAACACTGAAGCTTTCTTT
v_gene: TRBV19; abundance: NA; d_gene: TRBD2; len: 19; j_gene: TRBJ2-3; CDR3aa: CASSIRAPLAGLGTDTQYF; CDR3nt: TGTGCCAGTAGTATACGAGCCCCGCTAGCGGGGCTTGGCACAGATACGCAGTATTTT
v_gene: TRBV5-1; abundance: NA; d_gene: TRBD1; len: 14; j_gene: TRBJ1-1; CDR3aa: CASSLGTGRSEAFF; CDR3nt: TGCGCCAGCAGCTTGGGGACAGGGCGCTCTGAAGCTTTCTTT
v_gene: TRBV5-1; abundance: NA; d_gene: NA; len: 13; j_gene: TRBJ2-2; CDR3aa: CASSLQDTGELFF; CDR3nt: TGCGCCAGCAGCTTGCAGGACACCGGGGAGCTGTTTTTT
v_gene: TRBV30; abundance: NA; d_gene: NA; len: 13; j_gene: TRBJ1-3; CDR3aa: CAYLPGSGNTIYF; CDR3nt: TGTGCCTACCTCCCGGGCTCTGGAAACACCATATATTTT